This T cell receptor beta chain originates from a study of T cell changes during pregnancy in multiple sclerosis. The data were produced by immunoSEQ multiplex PCR, yet TCRdb's version contains in-frame clones alone and is incomplete. The sample consists of about 70,000 clones, 85% to 95% of them appearing once. The V gene's germline CDR1 is SGHDT and CDR2 YYEEEE. There are 15 residues in the CDR3. V was trimmed by 4 bases and J by 7 bases, leaving 20 bases between them. Sample: peripheral blood, taken in the second trimester of pregnancy. The TCR was taken from a female donor in good health, enrolled as a control in a pregnancy study. The V and J genes are TRBV5-6 and TRBJ1-2; D is unclear. CDR3 region: CASSPGENLLLGYTF. In DNA form, the CDR3 reads TGTGCCAGCAGCCCGGGAGAAAATCTGCTCCTTGGCTACACCTTC. Drawing the rest from reference TRBV5-6 and TRBJ1-2, the complete variable domain is DAGVTQSPTHLIKTRGQQVTLRCSPKSGHDTVSWYQQALGQGPQFIFQYYEEEERQRGNFPDRFSGHQFPNYSSELNVNALLLGDSALYLCASSPGENLLLGYTFGSGTRLTVV.